These 14 T cell receptor beta chains were all obtained from the same sample, sequenced in a study of human T cells and chemical hapten exposure. As for time point: pre-sensitization, week 0. Treatment in this sample: therapeutic diphenylcyclopropenone sensitization with weekly scalp DPC. TCRdb re-derived calls from the RACE reads in MiXCR, one entry per CDR3 protein. The data hold tens of thousands of distinct CDR3 sequences, with 9.5% to 10% observed a single time. The sequencing used whole blood, collected in connection with sensitization to the hapten diphenylcyclopropenone (DPC). These receptors originate from a man aged 35-49 years with alopecia areata. Some clones in this sample may be carry-over from other donors' samples.

The V and J genes are TRBV7-2 and TRBJ1-2; D gene unclear. This CDR3 contains 14 residues. In germline, CDR1 is SGHTA, CDR2 FQGNSA. V was clipped by 1 base and J by 2 bases, with 8 bases between them. CDR3 DNA sequence: TGTGCCAGCAGCTTAGATGGGATCAACTATGGCTACACCTTC. It yields the protein CASSLDGINYGYTF. The full variable domain, its missing parts supplied by reference TRBV7-2 and TRBJ1-2, is GAGVSQSPSNKVTEKGKDVELRCDPISGHTALYWYRQSLGQGLEFLIYFQGNSAPDKSGLPSDRFSAERTGGSVSTLTIQRTQQEDSAVYLCASSLDGINYGYTFGSGTRLTVV.

This clonotype was recorded many times. V usage is TRBV28 and J usage is TRBJ2-7, with 11 bases that match TRBD1. This CDR3 contains 14 residues. Germline CDR1 is MDHEN and CDR2 is SYDVKM. V lost 5 bases to trimming and J lost 4 bases; unmatched junction nucleotides: 4. The CDR3 DNA is TGTGCCAGCAGTCTGGGACAGGGGGGGTACGAGCAGTACTTC. It codes for CASSLGQGGYEQYF.

This sequence joins TRBV11-2 and TRBJ2-2; the match to TRBD2 covers 12 bases. This CDR3 region has 17 residues. J was trimmed by 6 bases and V by 7 bases; bases with no gene match: 12. Germline CDR1 is SGHAT and CDR2 is FQNNGV. The CDR3 protein is CASTRARLAGEAGELFF. CDR3 coding DNA: TGTGCCAGCACACGAGCCCGACTAGCGGGAGAGGCCGGGGAGCTGTTTTTT.

This clonotype was recorded at least ten times. The chain links TRBV20-1 to TRBJ1-2, with TRBD1 matching over 9 bases. The CDR3 is made up of 12 amino acids. V lost 6 bases and J lost 4; bases outside the gene matches: 3. Germline V gives CDR1 DFQATT, CDR2 SNEGSKA (reference sequence). Here the CDR3 DNA reads TGCAGTGCACTGGACAGGGGCTATGGCTACACCTTC. Translated: CSALDRGYGYTF.

This chain links TRBV28 with TRBJ2-7; tentatively, D is TRBD1 or TRBD2 (6 bases each). Germline V gene lookup returns CDR1 MDHEN and CDR2 SYDVKM. The V gene lost 6 bases and the J gene lost 6 bases, with 15 bases spanning the gap. The CDR3 is 13 amino acids. CDR3 sequence: CASSYGGLIEQYF. The CDR3 region has the DNA TGTGCCAGCAGCTATGGGGGGCTGATCGAGCAGTACTTC.

This clonotype was recorded many times. The chain employs TRBV12-3 or TRBV12-4 and TRBJ2-7; 7 bases are a match to TRBD1. The CDR3 totals 15 residues. The V segment lost 6 bases and the J segment 2 bases; nucleotides outside the gene matches: 10. CDR3 coding DNA: TGTGCCAGCAGCTCGACCCGGGACAGACCCTACGAGCAGTACTTC. Its protein product is CASSSTRDRPYEQYF.

At least ten counts were recorded for this clonotype. J is TRBJ1-2 and V is TRBV20-1; no clear D. V was cut by 0 bases and J by 6 bases, with 14 bases left in between. The CDR3 loop spans 14 amino acids. Germline V gene data show CDR1 as DFQATT and CDR2 as SNEGSKA (reference sequence). The CDR3 protein is CSARDPALLDGYTF. DNA of the CDR3: TGCAGTGCTAGAGACCCGGCCCTCTTAGATGGCTACACCTTC.

The V and J genes are TRBV29-1 and TRBJ2-1; TRBD2 matches 10 bases. The CDR3 sequence is 14 residues long. CDR1 is SQVTM, CDR2 ANQGSEA, per germline. V trimming: 8 bases; J trimming: 1 base; junction bases outside the gene matches: 5. The CDR3 DNA is TGCAGCTCAAGCGGGAGGGCTTCCTACAATGAGCAGTTCTTC. Encoded protein: CSSSGRASYNEQFF.

This clonotype occurred many times. V usage is TRBV28 and J usage is TRBJ2-5, with TRBD1 matching over 10 bases. This CDR3 comprises 14 residues. In germline, CDR1 is MDHEN, CDR2 SYDVKM. Trimming at V came to 1 base and at J to 10 bases, leaving 6 bases not matched to a gene. The CDR3 protein is CASSLLGTGAGQYF. The CDR3 nucleotides read TGTGCCAGCAGTTTATTAGGGACAGGGGCAGGCCAGTACTTC.

Ten or more counts support this clonotype. V gene TRBV20-1 combines with J gene TRBJ2-3, with TRBD2 as a possible D gene (6 bases). Germline V lookup: CDR1 DFQATT, CDR2 SNEGSKA (reference sequence). This CDR3 comprises 13 residues. V dropped 5 bases and J dropped 1 base, with 10 bases sitting between them. CDR3 nucleotide sequence: TGCAGTGCTCCATGGGGGGGCACAGATACGCAGTATTTT. Translated: CSAPWGGTDTQYF.

The V gene is TRBV18, the J gene TRBJ2-7; 15 positions match TRBD2. The CDR3 contains 20 residues. CDR1 is KGHSH and CDR2 is LQKENI in the germline V gene. V was pared by 5 bases and J by 3 bases, with 17 bases of the junction left unmatched. The CDR3 sequence is CASSLGTGLAGGASNYEQYF. The CDR3 DNA sequence: TGTGCCAGCTCATTAGGAACGGGACTAGCGGGAGGAGCGTCCAACTACGAGCAGTACTTC.

This clonotype has a count of ten or more. V usage is TRBV30 and J usage is TRBJ2-3; 8 bases map to TRBD1. CDR1 GTSNPN and CDR2 SVGIG come from the germline V gene (reference sequence). The CDR3 is 12 amino acids. The V gene end was trimmed by 3 bases and the J gene end by 13 bases; junction bases not matched to a gene: 9. As DNA, the CDR3 is TGTGCCTGGAGGCCTCGGGGACAGGCGAAGTATTTT. Its protein is CAWRPRGQAKYF.

V gene TRBV20-1 combines with J gene TRBJ1-6; unclear D gene. Germline V lookup: CDR1 DFQATT, CDR2 SNEGSKA (reference sequence). The CDR3 is made up of 13 amino acids. Trimming cost V 2 bases and J 5 bases, with 7 bases left between them. The CDR3 nucleotides are TGCAGTGCTAGATTTGTGGATAATTCACCCCTCCACTTT. Encoded protein: CSARFVDNSPLHF.

V usage is TRBV28 and J usage is TRBJ2-2; possible D gene TRBD1, 5 bases. The CDR3 sequence is 14 residues long. Germline CDR1 and CDR2: MDHEN and SYDVKM. Trimming stripped 5 bases from V and 4 bases from J, with 11 bases between. The CDR3 DNA is TGTGCCAGCAGTCGGACATGGAGCACCGGGGAGCTGTTTTTT. Protein: CASSRTWSTGELFF.